A single sample is the source of the 14 T cell receptor beta chains below, sequenced in a study of human T cells and chemical hapten exposure. Time point defined: patch test 1, 2 weeks after DPC sensitization. Treatment described: therapeutic diphenylcyclopropenone sensitization with weekly scalp DPC. TCRdb processed the RACE reads anew with MiXCR; each CDR3 protein has one entry. This sample has some 82,000 distinct CDR3 sequences; 9.5% to 12% occur once, and the top ten carry approximately 4.6%. The sequencing here drew on whole blood, taken in connection with sensitization to the hapten diphenylcyclopropenone (DPC). These receptors were taken from a woman aged 45-65 years with alopecia areata. Some clones in this sample may be carry-over from other donors' samples.

There are a few counts of this clonotype. This rearrangement joins TRBV6-5 to TRBJ2-7; 7 bases line up with TRBD1. Germline trimming cut 2 bases from V and 6 bases from J; bases unmatched to any gene: 4. CDR3 length equals 13 residues. The V gene's germline CDR1 is MNHEY and CDR2 SVGAGI. The CDR3 here is CASSYEAGGEQYF. The CDR3 DNA reads as TGTGCCAGCAGTTACGAGGCAGGGGGCGAGCAGTACTTC.

There are a few counts of this clonotype. The V gene is TRBV20-1, the J gene TRBJ1-5; TRBD1 might be the D (6 bases). V shed 1 base and J shed 3 bases, with 10 bases lying between them. This CDR3 is 14 amino acids long. Germline V gene data show CDR1 as DFQATT and CDR2 as SNEGSKA (reference sequence). CDR3 protein: CSARVTGYNQPQHF. The DNA of the CDR3 is TGCAGTGCTAGAGTGACAGGCTACAATCAGCCCCAGCATTTT.

J is TRBJ2-5 and V is TRBV6-6; no clear D gene. Germline V gene sequence: CDR1 MNHNY, CDR2 SVGAGI (reference sequence). Trimming pared 0 bases from V and 2 bases from J, leaving 7 bases between. The CDR3 loop spans 14 amino acids. This CDR3 reads CASSYSGQQETQYF. CDR3 sequence (DNA): TGTGCCAGCAGTTACTCGGGTCAGCAAGAGACCCAGTACTTC.

V is TRBV29-1 and J is TRBJ2-4; 16 positions agree with TRBD2. Germline loops: CDR1 SQVTM, CDR2 ANQGSEA. The ends lost 6 bases at V and 1 base at J; junction bases unmatched: 6. CDR3 length equals 17 residues. The CDR3 region is CSVAGLAGGVAKNIQYF. CDR3 bases: TGCAGCGTGGCGGGACTAGCGGGAGGGGTGGCCAAAAACATTCAGTACTTC.

This chain connects TRBV5-5 to TRBJ2-3; TRBD1 matches at 7 bases. The CDR3 runs to 14 residues. Per germline, CDR1 SGHKS and CDR2 YYEKEE (reference sequence). The junction had 4 bases not matched to a gene; V was cut back by 4 bases and J by 2 bases. Written as DNA, the CDR3 is TGTGCCAGCAGCCGACAGGGAGACACAGATACGCAGTATTTT. Amino acids: CASSRQGDTDTQYF. Complete variable domain (other parts from reference TRBV5-5 and TRBJ2-3): DAGVTQSPTHLIKTRGQQVTLRCSPISGHKSVSWYQQVLGQGPQFIFQYYEKEERGRGNFPDRFSARQFPNYSSELNVNALLLGDSALYLCASSRQGDTDTQYFGPGTRLTVL.

Remarks on this clonotype: This may be a read error: a much more frequent sequence differs by one nucleotide. The chain is built from TRBV11-1 and TRBJ2-3; 9 nucleotides agree with TRBD1. Per germline, CDR1 SGHAT and CDR2 FQDESV (reference sequence). This CDR3 spans 16 amino acids. The CDR3 region is CASSVWDRVGTDAQYF. Written as DNA, the CDR3 is TGTGCCAGCAGCGTCTGGGACAGGGTCGGCACAGATGCGCAGTATTTT. Using reference TRBV11-1 and TRBJ2-3 for the parts outside the CDR3, the full variable domain is EAEVAQSPRYKITEKSQAVAFWCDPISGHATLYWYRQILGQGPELLVQFQDESVVDDSQLPKDRFSAERLKGVDSTLKIQPAELGDSAMYLCASSVWDRVGTDAQYFGPGTRLTVL.

The DNA for the CDR3 is TGCAGCGTCGATGACATTAAAGAGACCCAGTACTTC. It is translated as CSVDDIKETQYF. This chain connects TRBV29-1 to TRBJ2-5, with D uncertain. In germline, CDR1 is SQVTM, CDR2 ANQGSEA. V lost 6 bases and J 3 bases, leaving 11 bases between the germline ends. This CDR3 has 12 residues.

At least ten counts were recorded for this clonotype. V usage is TRBV2 and J usage is TRBJ1-6, with 8 bases aligning to TRBD1. Trimming removed 7 bases from V and 7 bases from J; junction bases left unmatched: 3. The length of the CDR3 is 13 residues. Looked up from germline, CDR1 is SNHLY and CDR2 is FYNNEI. The CDR3 reads CASTWTGNSPLHF. In DNA form, the CDR3 reads TGTGCCAGCACTTGGACAGGGAATTCACCCCTCCACTTT.

The J gene is TRBJ2-6, the V gene TRBV19; TRBD1 agrees at 8 bases. CDR3 size: 19 residues. V gave up 1 base and J gave up 0 bases; unmatched junction bases: 8. Germline values: CDR1 LNHDA, CDR2 SQIVND (reference sequence). CDR3 DNA: TGTGCCAGTAGTATAGTCCTCACAGGGGGGTTCTCTGGGGCCAACGTCCTGACTTTC. As protein: CASSIVLTGGFSGANVLTF. The whole variable domain, filled in from reference TRBV19 and TRBJ2-6, reads DGGITQSPKYLFRKEGQNVTLSCEQNLNHDAMYWYRQDPGQGLRLIYYSQIVNDFQKGDIAEGYSVSREKKESFPLTVTSAQKNPTAFYLCASSIVLTGGFSGANVLTFGAGSRLTVL.

This clonotype was recorded at least ten times. V usage is TRBV29-1 and J usage is TRBJ2-7; tentative D call: TRBD1 (6 bases). V was shortened by 6 bases and J by 7 bases, with 16 bases between the two germline ends. This CDR3 spans 12 amino acids. Germline V gene lookup returns CDR1 SQVTM and CDR2 ANQGSEA. CDR3 DNA sequence: TGCAGCGTCCAGTTACAGGGAGAAGAGCAGTACTTC. As protein: CSVQLQGEEQYF.

This clonotype was observed a few times. The chain uses TRBV5-1 and TRBJ2-7, with TRBD1 matching over 7 bases. Germline assignment: CDR1 SGHRS and CDR2 YFSETQ. Trimming cost V 1 base and J 8 bases; bases outside gene matches: 15. The CDR3 is 16 amino acids. In DNA form, the CDR3 reads TGCGCCAGCAGCTTGATTGGGACAGCCCCCCTTCCCCAGCAGTACTTC. Amino acids: CASSLIGTAPLPQQYF.

This clonotype was observed a few times. The chain couples TRBV15 to TRBJ1-3, with D maybe TRBD1 (5 bases). The V and J ends lost 5 bases and 1 base respectively, with 18 bases between them. This CDR3 comprises 17 residues. Germline V gene lookup returns CDR1 LNHNV and CDR2 YYDKDF (reference sequence). CDR3 sequence: CATSLPAGARSGNTIYF. The CDR3 DNA is TGTGCCACCAGCCTCCCGGCCGGGGCGAGATCTGGAAACACCATATATTTT.

This clonotype was seen a handful of times. The chain is built from TRBV6-5 and TRBJ2-7; 8 nucleotides agree with TRBD1. The CDR3 sequence is 15 residues long. The V gene end was trimmed by 0 bases and the J gene end by 9 bases; junction bases not matched to a gene: 10. The V gene's germline CDR1 is MNHEY and CDR2 SVGAGI. The CDR3 DNA reads as TGTGCCAGCAGTTACTCTTTCCGGACAGGGACAGTGCAGTACTTC. It is translated as CASSYSFRTGTVQYF.

The V gene is TRBV20-1, the J gene TRBJ2-3; 8 nucleotides line up with TRBD2. The germline gives CDR1 DFQATT, CDR2 SNEGSKA (reference sequence). The length of the CDR3 is 16 residues. V dropped 3 bases and J dropped 1; count of bases not matched to a gene: 9. CDR3 protein: CSASDSGGLGTDTQYF. CDR3 DNA: TGCAGTGCTAGCGACTCGGGGGGGCTGGGCACAGATACGCAGTATTTT.